This passage covers 11 T cell receptor beta chains from one sample sequenced in a study of blood T cell repertoires in COVID-19 (TCRdb year 2020). The library was generated by the immunoSEQ multiplex PCR assay. The table comes from immuneACCESS by way of TCRdb, which keeps in-frame sequences with V and J called. Part of the clones is missing from these tables; in studies checked, under half for an unresolved V gene and the rest for unknown reasons. The sample contains 200,000 to 250,000 clones, 70% to 90% of them found a single time. Clones ranked in the top ten supply 2.1% of the sample. The sample consisted of peripheral blood. The source is a woman in her thirties or forties who had recovered from COVID-19.

This clone was observed a few times. CDR3 DNA: TGTGCCAGCAGTGGGGAGGGAGTGGGGTACAATGAGCAGTTCTTC. This translates into CASSGEGVGYNEQFF. The J gene is TRBJ2-1, the V gene TRBV27; TRBD2 matches at 7 bases. The CDR3 consists of 15 residues. Germline loops: CDR1 MNHEY, CDR2 SMNVEV (reference sequence). With 5 bases clipped from V and 4 bases from J, the junction kept 8 bases outside the gene matches.

The chain has TRBV11-2 and TRBJ2-1, with D possibly being TRBD1 (5 bases). CDR3 length: 15 residues. Trimming stripped 4 bases from V and 3 bases from J, with 13 bases between. Looked up from germline, CDR1 is SGHAT and CDR2 is FQNNGV. The CDR3 reads CASSSLLGVYNEQFF. The CDR3 nucleotides are TGTGCCAGCAGCTCCCTGTTAGGGGTCTACAATGAGCAGTTCTTC.

This clone was seen once. V gene TRBV4-2 combines with J gene TRBJ2-2; 11 bases map to TRBD2. Looked up from germline, CDR1 is LGHNA and CDR2 is YNFKEQ. The V and J ends lost 1 base and 1 base, in that order; junction bases with no gene match: 8. The CDR3 length is 19 residues. The CDR3 DNA reads TGTGCCAGCAGCCAAGGCTTAGCGGGGGGGAGTCAGAACACCGGGGAGCTGTTTTTT. Amino acid sequence: CASSQGLAGGSQNTGELFF.

The chain is built from TRBV5-5 and TRBJ1-4; D call uncertain. Germline values: CDR1 SGHKS, CDR2 YYEKEE (reference sequence). This CDR3 comprises 13 residues. Trimming took off 2 bases at V and 5 bases at J, with 7 bases between the two ends. The CDR3 here is CASSLEMNEKLFF. The CDR3 region has the DNA TGTGCCAGCAGCTTAGAGATGAATGAAAAACTGTTTTTT. Variable domain in full (rest from reference TRBV5-5 and TRBJ1-4): DAGVTQSPTHLIKTRGQQVTLRCSPISGHKSVSWYQQVLGQGPQFIFQYYEKEERGRGNFPDRFSARQFPNYSSELNVNALLLGDSALYLCASSLEMNEKLFFGSGTQLSVL.

The chain links TRBV5-4 to TRBJ1-2; D is unclear. Germline V gives CDR1 SGHNT, CDR2 YYREEE (reference sequence). This CDR3 region has 14 residues. The V and J ends lost 3 bases and 1 base respectively, with 10 bases between them. CDR3 in amino acids: CASSYSGVNYGYTF. Here the CDR3 DNA reads TGTGCCAGCAGCTACTCCGGGGTTAACTATGGCTACACCTTC.

J is TRBJ1-1 and V is TRBV6-4; D unclear. The CDR3 spans 13 residues. Germline CDR1 MRHNA, CDR2 SNTAGT. V was trimmed by 4 bases and J by 4 bases, leaving 10 bases between them. The CDR3 protein is CASSATRGTEAFF. The CDR3 nucleotides read TGTGCCAGCAGTGCTACACGGGGCACTGAAGCTTTCTTT.

Here the CDR3 reads CATSRDSGGRVDTQYF. DNA for the CDR3: TGTGCCACCAGCAGAGATTCCGGGGGGCGTGTAGATACGCAGTATTTT. V usage is TRBV15 and J usage is TRBJ2-3; the D gene is possibly TRBD2 (7 bases). V lost 0 bases, J lost 5 bases, and 15 bases lay in between. From germline, CDR1 is LNHNV and CDR2 YYDKDF (reference sequence). There are 16 residues in the CDR3.

The chain has TRBV3-1 (or the pseudogene TRBV3-2) and TRBJ2-2; perhaps TRBD2 as D (6 bases). V was clipped by 6 bases and J by 5 bases, with 16 bases between them. Germline V CDR1 and CDR2: LGHDT, YNNKEL (reference sequence). The CDR3 length is 15 residues. This CDR3 reads CASRPGSGLTGELFF. The CDR3 bases are TGTGCCAGCAGACCGGGCAGCGGGTTAACCGGGGAGCTGTTTTTT.

The V call is TRBV11-3, the J call TRBJ2-1; tentatively, D is TRBD1 (6 bases). Germline V CDR1 and CDR2: SGHNT, YENEEA. Trimming pared 5 bases from V and 1 base from J, leaving 18 bases between. This CDR3 comprises 17 residues. CDR3 sequence reads: CASSTQQGRGSYNEQFF. CDR3 nucleotides: TGTGCCAGCAGCACGCAACAGGGACGGGGTTCCTACAATGAGCAGTTCTTC. The full variable domain, completed using reference TRBV11-3 and TRBJ2-1, is EAGVVQSPRYKIIEKKQPVAFWCNPISGHNTLYWYLQNLGQGPELLIRYENEEAVDDSQLPKDRFSAERLKGVDSTLKIQPAELGDSAVYLCASSTQQGRGSYNEQFFGPGTRLTVL.

This chain connects TRBV19 to TRBJ1-6, with D hard to call. Trimming took off 7 bases at V and 0 bases at J, with 10 bases between the two ends. Germline V CDR1 and CDR2: LNHDA, SQIVND (reference sequence). This CDR3 contains 15 residues. This CDR3 reads CASTPSGSYNSPLHF. DNA for the CDR3: TGTGCCAGTACCCCATCGGGCTCCTATAATTCACCCCTCCACTTT.

The chain links TRBV5-1 to TRBJ2-1; weak D call: TRBD2 (6 bases). The germline gives CDR1 SGHRS, CDR2 YFSETQ. The CDR3 consists of 17 residues. Between the trimmed V and J ends, which lost 1 base and 5 bases, there was a span of 19 bases. The CDR3, as DNA: TGCGCCAGCAGCTTGAGGGTGCGGGGCTTTAAGAACAATGAGCAGTTCTTC. Amino acids: CASSLRVRGFKNNEQFF.